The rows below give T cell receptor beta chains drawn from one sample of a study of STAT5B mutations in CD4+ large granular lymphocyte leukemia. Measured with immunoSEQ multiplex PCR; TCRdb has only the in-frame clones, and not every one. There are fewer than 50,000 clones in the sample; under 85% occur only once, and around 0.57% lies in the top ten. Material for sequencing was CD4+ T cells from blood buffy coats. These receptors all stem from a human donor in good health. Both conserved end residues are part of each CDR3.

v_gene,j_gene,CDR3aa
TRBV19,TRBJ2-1,CASSIEGQGKQFF
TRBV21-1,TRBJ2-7,CASTTGQRYEQYF
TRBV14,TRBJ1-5,CASSQDRGGRVSNQPQHF
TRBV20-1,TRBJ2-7,CSARGDYEQYF
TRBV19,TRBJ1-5,CASIPRTARRGGNQPQHF
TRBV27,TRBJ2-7,CASSSTAGTSFGYEQYF
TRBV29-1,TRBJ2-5,CSVGLPQETQYF
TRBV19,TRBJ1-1,CASSSEGQGRMVAFF
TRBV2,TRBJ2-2,CASEGQRTGELFF
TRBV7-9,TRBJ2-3,CASSLSGGADTQYF
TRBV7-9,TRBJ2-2,CASSLGKERDNTGELFF
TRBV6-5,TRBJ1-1,CASTYSGANTEAFF
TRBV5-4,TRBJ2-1,CASSLLAGWGGFSSDEQFF
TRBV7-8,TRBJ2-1,CASTRSYNEQFF
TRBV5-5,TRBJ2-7,CASSFGDQSYEQYF
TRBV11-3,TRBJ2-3,CASSLGGTGSDTQYF
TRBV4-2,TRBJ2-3,CASSQGRALPDTQYF
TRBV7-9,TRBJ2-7,CASSQFDNEQYF
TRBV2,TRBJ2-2,CASSDRRNTGELFF
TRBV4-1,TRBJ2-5,CASSQGLQAQKETQYF
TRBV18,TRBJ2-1,CASSPAWGASYNEQFF
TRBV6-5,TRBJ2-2,CASSYTTMTGELFF